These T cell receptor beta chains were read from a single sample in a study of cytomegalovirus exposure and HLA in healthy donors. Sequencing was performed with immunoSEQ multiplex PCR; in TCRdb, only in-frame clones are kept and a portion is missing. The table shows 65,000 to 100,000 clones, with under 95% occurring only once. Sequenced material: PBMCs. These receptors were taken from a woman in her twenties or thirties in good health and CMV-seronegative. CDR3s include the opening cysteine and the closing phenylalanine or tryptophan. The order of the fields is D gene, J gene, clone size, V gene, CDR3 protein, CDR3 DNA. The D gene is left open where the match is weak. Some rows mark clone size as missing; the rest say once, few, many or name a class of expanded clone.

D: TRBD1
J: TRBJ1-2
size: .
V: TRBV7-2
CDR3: CASSKDRGQSYGYTF
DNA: TGTGCCAGCAGCAAAGACAGGGGGCAAAGTTATGGCTACACCTTC

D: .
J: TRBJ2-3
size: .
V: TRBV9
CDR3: CASSPFTDTQYF
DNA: TGTGCCAGCAGCCCCTTCACAGATACGCAGTATTTT

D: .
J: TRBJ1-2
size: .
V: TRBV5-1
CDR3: CASRAGDQGYTF
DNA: TGCGCCAGCAGGGCAGGGGATCAGGGCTACACCTTC

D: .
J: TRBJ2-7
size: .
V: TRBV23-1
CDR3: CASSAYSYEQYF
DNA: TGCGCCAGCAGCGCCTATTCCTACGAGCAGTACTTC

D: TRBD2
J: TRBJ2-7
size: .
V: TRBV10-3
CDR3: CAISSGSAYEQYF
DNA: TGTGCCATCAGTAGCGGGAGCGCCTACGAGCAGTACTTC

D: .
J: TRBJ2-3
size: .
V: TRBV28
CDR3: CASSLIISTDTQYF
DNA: TGTGCCAGCAGTTTAATAATAAGCACAGATACGCAGTATTTT

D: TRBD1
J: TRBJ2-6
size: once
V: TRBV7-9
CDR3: CASSLGQGPFSGANVLTF
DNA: TGTGCCAGCAGCTTAGGACAGGGACCGTTCTCTGGGGCCAACGTCCTGACTTTC

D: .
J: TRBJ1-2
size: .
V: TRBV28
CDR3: CASSLTGRYGYTF
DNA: TGTGCCAGCAGTTTAACAGGGCGGTATGGCTACACCTTC

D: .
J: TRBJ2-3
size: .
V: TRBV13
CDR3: CASSRKPGHQSTDTQYF
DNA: TGTGCCAGCAGCCGAAAACCGGGACACCAGAGCACAGATACGCAGTATTTT

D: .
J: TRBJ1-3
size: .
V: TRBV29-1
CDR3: CSVDTTGNTIYF
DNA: TGCAGCGTTGATACGACAGGAAACACCATATATTTT

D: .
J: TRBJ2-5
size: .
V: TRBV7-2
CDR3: CASSVSQGPETQYF
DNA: TGTGCCAGCAGCGTATCACAGGGTCCCGAGACCCAGTACTTC

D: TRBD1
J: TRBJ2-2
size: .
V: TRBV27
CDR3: CASSSGQGANDGELFF
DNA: TGTGCCAGCAGTTCGGGGCAGGGGGCGAATGACGGGGAGCTGTTTTTT

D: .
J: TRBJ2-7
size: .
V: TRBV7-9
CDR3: CASSRTIPYEQYF
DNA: TGTGCCAGCAGCCGGACTATCCCCTACGAGCAGTACTTC

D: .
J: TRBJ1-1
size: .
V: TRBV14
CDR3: CASSLWTSNTEAFF
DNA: TGTGCCAGCAGCCTATGGACATCGAATACTGAAGCTTTCTTT

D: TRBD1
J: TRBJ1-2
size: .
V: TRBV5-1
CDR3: CASSFGGQGSIISGYTF
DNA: TGCGCCAGCAGCTTCGGGGGACAGGGTTCGATCATCTCTGGCTACACCTTC

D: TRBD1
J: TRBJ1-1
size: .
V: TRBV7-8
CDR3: CASSLAWTGGLTEAFF
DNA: TGTGCCAGCAGCTTAGCCTGGACAGGGGGCCTGACTGAAGCTTTCTTT

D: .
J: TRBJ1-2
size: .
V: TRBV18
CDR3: CASSPRVRTADSHGGYTF
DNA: TGTGCCAGCTCACCACGAGTCCGGACAGCTGATTCCCATGGTGGCTACACCTTC

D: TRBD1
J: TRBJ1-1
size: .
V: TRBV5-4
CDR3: CASSSSDRGTEAFF
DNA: TGTGCCAGCAGCTCGTCGGACAGGGGAACTGAAGCTTTCTTT

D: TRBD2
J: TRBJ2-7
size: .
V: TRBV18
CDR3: CASSPLAGTYEQYF
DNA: TGTGCCAGCTCTCCTCTAGCGGGGACCTACGAGCAGTACTTC

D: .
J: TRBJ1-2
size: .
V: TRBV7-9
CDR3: CASSREDYGYTF
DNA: TGTGCCAGCAGCCGAGAAGATTATGGCTACACCTTC

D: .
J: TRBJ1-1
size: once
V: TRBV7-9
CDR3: CASSLGQINTEAFF
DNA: TGTGCCAGCAGCCTTGGACAGATAAACACTGAAGCTTTCTTT

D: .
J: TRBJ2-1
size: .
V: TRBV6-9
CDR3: CASSFPIGDDEQFF
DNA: TGTGCCAGCAGTTTCCCTATAGGAGACGATGAGCAGTTCTTC

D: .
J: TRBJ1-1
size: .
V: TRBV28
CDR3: CASRIGGNTEAFF
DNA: TGTGCCAGCAGGATAGGAGGGAACACTGAAGCTTTCTTT

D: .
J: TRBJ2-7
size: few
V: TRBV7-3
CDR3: CASSFGSGRDYEQYF
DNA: TGTGCCAGCAGCTTCGGTTCCGGCAGGGACTACGAGCAGTACTTC

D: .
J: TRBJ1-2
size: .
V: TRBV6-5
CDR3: CASSATVTNGYTF
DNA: TGTGCCAGCAGTGCCACAGTGACGAATGGCTACACCTTC

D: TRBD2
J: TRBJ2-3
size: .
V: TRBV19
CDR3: CASSTSGLAKAQATQYF
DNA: TGTGCCAGTAGTACCTCGGGACTAGCGAAGGCACAGGCTACGCAGTATTTT

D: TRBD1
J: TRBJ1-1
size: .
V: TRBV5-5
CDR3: CASSRQGDTEAFF
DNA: TGTGCCAGCAGCCGACAGGGTGACACTGAAGCTTTCTTT

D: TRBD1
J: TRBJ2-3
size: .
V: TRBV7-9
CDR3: CASSLGVGTGITDTQYF
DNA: TGTGCCAGCAGCTTAGGAGTAGGGACAGGGATCACAGATACGCAGTATTTT

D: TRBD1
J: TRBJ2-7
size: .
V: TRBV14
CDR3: CASSQEGQASYEQYF
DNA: TGTGCCAGCAGCCAAGAGGGACAGGCCTCCTACGAGCAGTACTTC

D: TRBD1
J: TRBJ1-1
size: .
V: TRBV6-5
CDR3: CASSYSGDRDNTEAFF
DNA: TGTGCCAGCAGTTACTCTGGGGACAGGGATAACACTGAAGCTTTCTTT

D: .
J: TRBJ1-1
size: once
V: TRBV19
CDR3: CASSIGGGTTEAFF
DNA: TGTGCCAGTAGTATAGGGGGAGGGACCACTGAAGCTTTCTTT

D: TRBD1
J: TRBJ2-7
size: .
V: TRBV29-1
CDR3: CSVTGQPYEQYF
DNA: TGCAGCGTGACGGGACAGCCCTACGAGCAGTACTTC

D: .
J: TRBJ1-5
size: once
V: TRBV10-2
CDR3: CASSESAGYQPQHF
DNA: TGCGCCAGCAGTGAGTCGGCAGGGTATCAGCCCCAGCATTTT

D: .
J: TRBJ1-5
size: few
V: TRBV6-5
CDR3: CASSYSADQPQHF
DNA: TGTGCCAGCAGTTACTCGGCCGATCAGCCCCAGCATTTT

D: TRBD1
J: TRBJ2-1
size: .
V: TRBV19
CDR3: CASSSRTGSPYNEQFF
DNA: TGTGCCAGTAGTTCCCGGACAGGGTCACCCTACAATGAGCAGTTCTTC

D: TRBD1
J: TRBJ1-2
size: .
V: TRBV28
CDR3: CASSLWGQNYGYTF
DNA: TGTGCCAGCAGTTTATGGGGACAGAACTATGGCTACACCTTC

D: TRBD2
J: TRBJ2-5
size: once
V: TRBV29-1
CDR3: CSVGLAAGGETQYF
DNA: TGCAGCGTCGGACTAGCGGCGGGGGGGGAGACCCAGTACTTC

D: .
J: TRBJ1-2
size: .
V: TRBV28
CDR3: CASTGRRAREQRNYGYTF
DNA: TGTGCCAGCACGGGCCGGCGGGCAAGGGAACAAAGAAACTATGGCTACACCTTC

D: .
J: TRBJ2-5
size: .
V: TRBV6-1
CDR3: CASMSMETQYF
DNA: TGTGCCAGCATGTCAATGGAGACCCAGTACTTC

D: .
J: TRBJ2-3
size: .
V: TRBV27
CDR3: CASRPVPRARVTASDTQYF
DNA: TGTGCCAGCAGGCCAGTTCCAAGAGCGCGGGTCACTGCCTCCGATACGCAGTATTTT

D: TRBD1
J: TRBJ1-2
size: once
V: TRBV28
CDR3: CASSPSWTGPTYGYTF
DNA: TGTGCCAGCAGTCCATCTTGGACAGGGCCCACATATGGCTACACCTTC

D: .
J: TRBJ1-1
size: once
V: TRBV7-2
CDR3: CASSERVEAFF
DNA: TGTGCCAGCAGCGAGCGGGTTGAAGCTTTCTTT

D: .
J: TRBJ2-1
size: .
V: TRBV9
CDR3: CASSVARGPHNEQFF
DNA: TGTGCCAGCAGCGTAGCAAGGGGCCCCCACAATGAGCAGTTCTTC

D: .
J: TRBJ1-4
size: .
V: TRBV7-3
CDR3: CASSSGQVEEKLFF
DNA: TGTGCCAGCAGCTCCGGCCAGGTTGAGGAAAAACTGTTTTTT

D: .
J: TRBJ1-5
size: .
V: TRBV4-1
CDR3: CASSQDFPGLLNQPQHF
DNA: TGCGCCAGCAGCCAAGATTTCCCGGGACTTTTGAATCAGCCCCAGCATTTT

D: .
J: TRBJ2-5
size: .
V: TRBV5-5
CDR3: CASSPQGFQETQYF
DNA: TGTGCCAGCAGCCCCCAGGGTTTCCAAGAGACCCAGTACTTC

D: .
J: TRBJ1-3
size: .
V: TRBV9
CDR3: CASSVRSGAVSGNTIYF
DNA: TGTGCCAGCAGCGTTAGGTCAGGGGCCGTATCTGGAAACACCATATATTTT

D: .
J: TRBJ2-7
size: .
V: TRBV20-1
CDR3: CSASRGYEQYF
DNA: TGCAGTGCTAGCCGGGGGTACGAGCAGTACTTC

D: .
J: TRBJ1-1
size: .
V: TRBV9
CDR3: CASGGTGTEAFF
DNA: TGTGCCAGTGGGGGGACGGGCACTGAAGCTTTCTTT

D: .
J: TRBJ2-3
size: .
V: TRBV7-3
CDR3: CASSLLGTSTDTQYF
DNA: TGTGCCAGCAGCTTATTGGGGACTAGCACAGATACGCAGTATTTT